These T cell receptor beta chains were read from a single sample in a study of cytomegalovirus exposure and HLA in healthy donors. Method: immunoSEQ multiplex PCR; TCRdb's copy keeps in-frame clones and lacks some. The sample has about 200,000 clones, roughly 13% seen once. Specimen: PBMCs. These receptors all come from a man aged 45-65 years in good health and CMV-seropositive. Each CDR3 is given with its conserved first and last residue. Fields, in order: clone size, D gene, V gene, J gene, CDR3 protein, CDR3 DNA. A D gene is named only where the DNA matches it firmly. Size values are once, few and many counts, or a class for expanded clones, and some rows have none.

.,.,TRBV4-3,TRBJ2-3,CDRSHRGTDTQYF,TGCGACAGAAGCCACCGGGGCACAGATACGCAGTATTTT
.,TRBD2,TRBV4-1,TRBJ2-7,CASSRERGPSWEQYF,TGCGCCAGCAGCCGAGAGCGGGGCCCTTCTTGGGAGCAGTACTTC
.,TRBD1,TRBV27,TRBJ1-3,CASSLTGAPGNTIYF,TGTGCCAGCAGTTTAACAGGGGCCCCTGGAAACACCATATATTTT
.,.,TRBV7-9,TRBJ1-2,CASSLVSYGYTF,TGTGCCAGCAGCTTGGTCAGCTATGGCTACACCTTC
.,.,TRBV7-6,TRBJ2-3,CASSLQGGGDTQYF,TGTGCCAGCAGCTTACAGGGGGGTGGAGATACGCAGTATTTT
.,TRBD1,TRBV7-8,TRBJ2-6,CASSLRGQTRARAHGANVLTF,TGTGCCAGCAGCTTAAGGGGGCAAACCCGGGCTAGGGCCCATGGGGCCAACGTCCTGACTTTC
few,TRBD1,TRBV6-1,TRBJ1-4,CASRTGSATNEKLFF,TGTGCCAGTAGGACAGGGAGTGCAACTAATGAAAAACTGTTTTTT
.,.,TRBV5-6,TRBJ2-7,CASSLVGGESYEQYF,TGTGCCAGCAGCTTGGTAGGGGGGGAGTCCTACGAGCAGTACTTC
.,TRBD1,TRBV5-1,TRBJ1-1,CASSSGPTGGGRTEAFF,TGCGCCAGCAGCTCCGGACCCACAGGGGGCGGGAGGACTGAAGCTTTCTTT
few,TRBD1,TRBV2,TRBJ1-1,CASRGTGGPIEAFF,TGTGCCAGCAGGGGGACAGGGGGGCCCATTGAAGCTTTCTTT
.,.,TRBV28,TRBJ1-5,CASRRLNQPQHF,TGTGCCAGCAGGAGGCTCAATCAGCCCCAGCATTTT
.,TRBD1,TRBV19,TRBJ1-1,CATQPTGDWGEAFF,TGTGCCACACAACCGACAGGGGACTGGGGTGAAGCTTTCTTT
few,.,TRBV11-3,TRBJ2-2,CASSPFGTSNTGELFF,TGTGCCAGCAGCCCTTTCGGGACATCGAACACCGGGGAGCTGTTTTTT
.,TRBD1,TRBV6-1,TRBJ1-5,CASSGDRISQPQHF,TGTGCCAGCAGTGGGGACAGAATATCTCAGCCCCAGCATTTT
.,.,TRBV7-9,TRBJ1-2,CASFGPGGEGTNYGYTF,TGTGCCAGCTTCGGTCCGGGGGGCGAAGGAACTAACTATGGCTACACCTTC
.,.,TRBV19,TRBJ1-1,CASSINRADTEAFF,TGTGCCAGTAGTATCAACAGGGCGGACACTGAAGCTTTCTTT
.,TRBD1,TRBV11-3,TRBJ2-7,CASSLEGQGIHEQYF,TGTGCCAGCAGCTTAGAGGGACAGGGTATCCACGAGCAGTACTTC
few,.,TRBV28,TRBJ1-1,CASSSTVDYTEAFF,TGTGCCAGCAGTTCAACAGTGGACTACACTGAAGCTTTCTTT
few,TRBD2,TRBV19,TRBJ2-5,CASSGLADKYF,TGTGCCAGTAGTGGACTAGCGGATAAGTACTTC
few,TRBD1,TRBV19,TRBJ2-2,CATWDRGFAGELFF,TGTGCCACCTGGGACAGGGGATTCGCCGGGGAGCTGTTTTTT
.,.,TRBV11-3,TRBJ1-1,CASSRPMPRGTEAFF,TGTGCCAGCAGCCGCCCGATGCCCAGGGGCACTGAAGCTTTCTTT
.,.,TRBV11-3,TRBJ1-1,CASSQIAEAGAFF,TGTGCCAGCAGCCAAATTGCGGAGGCGGGAGCTTTCTTT
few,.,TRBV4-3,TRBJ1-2,CASSQDGTSYGYTF,TGCGCCAGCAGCCAAGATGGGACAAGCTATGGCTACACCTTC
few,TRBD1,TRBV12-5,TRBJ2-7,CASGLLWTGRLSEQYF,TGTGCTAGTGGTTTGCTTTGGACAGGGAGGCTCTCCGAGCAGTACTTC
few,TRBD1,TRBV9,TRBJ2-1,CASSITGDEQFF,TGTGCCAGCAGCATTACAGGGGATGAGCAGTTCTTC
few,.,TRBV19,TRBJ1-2,CASSIGNSNYGYTF,TGTGCCAGTAGTATAGGAAACTCTAACTATGGCTACACCTTC
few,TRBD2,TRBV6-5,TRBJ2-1,CASSYGGGNNEQFF,TGTGCCAGCAGTTACGGCGGGGGGAACAATGAGCAGTTCTTC
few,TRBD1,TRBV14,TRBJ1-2,CASSRDSNYGYTF,TGTGCCAGCAGTCGGGACAGCAACTATGGCTACACCTTC
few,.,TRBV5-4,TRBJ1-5,CASSLDGAGQPQHF,TGTGCCAGCAGCTTGGATGGGGCAGGACAGCCCCAGCATTTT
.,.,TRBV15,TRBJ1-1,CATRLRGLNTEAFF,TGTGCCACCCGCTTACGGGGGTTGAACACTGAAGCTTTCTTT
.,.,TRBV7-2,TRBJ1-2,CASSLDSLLVYGYTF,TGTGCCAGCAGCTTGGACAGTTTATTAGTCTATGGCTACACCTTC
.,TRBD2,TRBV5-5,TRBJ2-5,CASSLLRAGGRAVETQYF,TGTGCCAGCAGCCTACTAAGGGCGGGGGGGCGAGCCGTGGAGACCCAGTACTTC
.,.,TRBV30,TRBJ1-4,CARSVGIRGASEKLFF,TGTGCCCGGAGTGTAGGAATTCGGGGGGCTTCTGAAAAACTGTTTTTT
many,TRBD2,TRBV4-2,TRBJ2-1,CASSQEPGGAWNEQFF,TGTGCCAGCAGCCAAGAACCCGGGGGGGCTTGGAATGAGCAGTTCTTC
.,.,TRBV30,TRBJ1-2,CAWMPQGSNYGYTF,TGTGCCTGGATGCCCCAGGGTTCGAACTATGGCTACACCTTC
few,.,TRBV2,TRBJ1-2,CASGEVANYGYTF,TGTGCCAGTGGAGAAGTAGCTAACTATGGCTACACCTTC
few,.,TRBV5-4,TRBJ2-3,CASSLNARRGTDTQYF,TGTGCCAGCAGCTTGAACGCCAGGAGGGGCACAGATACGCAGTATTTT
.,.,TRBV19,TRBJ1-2,CASSIAGHFYGYTF,TGTGCCAGTAGTATAGCGGGACACTTCTATGGCTACACCTTC
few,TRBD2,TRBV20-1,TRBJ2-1,CSARSGGEQFF,TGCAGTGCTAGGTCGGGAGGTGAGCAGTTCTTC
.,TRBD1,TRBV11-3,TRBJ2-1,CASSFRGNEQFF,TGTGCCAGCAGCTTCAGGGGGAATGAGCAGTTCTTC
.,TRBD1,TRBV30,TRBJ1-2,CIGGGDGYTF,TGCATAGGAGGGGGCGATGGCTACACCTTC
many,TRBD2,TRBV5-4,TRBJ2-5,CASSSPSGGAGETQYF,TGTGCCAGCAGCTCCCCTAGCGGGGGGGCCGGAGAGACCCAGTACTTC
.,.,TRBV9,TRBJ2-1,CASSVTGTSYNEQFF,TGTGCCAGCAGCGTAACCGGGACATCTTACAATGAGCAGTTCTTC
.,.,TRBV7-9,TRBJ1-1,CASSPGALRNTEAFF,TGTGCCAGCAGCCCAGGGGCTTTAAGGAACACTGAAGCTTTCTTT
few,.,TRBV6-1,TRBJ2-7,CASSEWTDDTYEQYF,TGTGCCAGCAGTGAATGGACAGACGACACCTACGAGCAGTACTTC
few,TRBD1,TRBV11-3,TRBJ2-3,CASSPGQSTDTQYF,TGTGCCAGCAGTCCGGGACAGAGCACAGATACGCAGTATTTT
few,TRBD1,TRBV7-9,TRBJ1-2,CASSLTGGHGYTF,TGTGCCAGCAGTCTTACAGGGGGCCATGGCTACACCTTC
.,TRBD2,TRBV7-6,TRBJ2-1,CASSTSGGLYNEQFF,TGTGCCAGCAGCACTAGCGGGGGGCTCTACAATGAGCAGTTCTTC
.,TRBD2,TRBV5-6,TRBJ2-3,CASSISKGRIAGLTDTQYF,TGTGCCAGCAGTATCAGTAAGGGTAGGATAGCGGGGTTGACAGATACGCAGTATTTT
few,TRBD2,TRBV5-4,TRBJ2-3,CASSLTTLAGGRTDTQYF,TGTGCCAGCAGCTTGACTACCTTAGCGGGGGGGCGGACAGATACGCAGTATTTT
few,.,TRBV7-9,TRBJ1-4,CASSLGGIRSEKLFF,TGTGCCAGCAGCTTAGGCGGGATCCGAAGTGAAAAACTGTTTTTT
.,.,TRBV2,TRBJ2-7,CASSDPRGEQYF,TGTGCCAGCAGTGATCCCAGGGGTGAGCAGTACTTC
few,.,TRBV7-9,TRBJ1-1,CASSRGGGIPRVNTEAFF,TGTGCCAGCAGCCGAGGGGGGGGCATACCCCGGGTGAACACTGAAGCTTTCTTT
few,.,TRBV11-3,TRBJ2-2,CASSSPTGELFF,TGTGCCAGCAGCTCCCCGACCGGGGAGCTGTTTTTT
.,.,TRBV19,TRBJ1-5,CASSVTGSNQPQHF,TGTGCCAGTAGCGTGACCGGGAGCAATCAGCCCCAGCATTTT